Presented here are 29 T cell receptor beta chains from one specimen sequenced in a study of cytomegalovirus exposure and HLA in healthy donors. The PCR contained 60 Vbeta and 13 Jbeta primers. Clones were sequenced by immunoSEQ multiplex PCR, and TCRdb holds only the in-frame ones, with some missing. Here the sample spans about 130,000 clones, 65% to 80% being singletons. The sample was PBMCs. The receptors stem from a male donor in good health and CMV-seropositive.

This chain connects TRBV5-1 to TRBJ2-4, with TRBD1 identical over 7 bases. The CDR3 is 14 amino acids. The germline CDR1 and CDR2 sequences are SGHRS and YFSETQ. Trimming cost V 4 bases and J 12 bases; bases outside gene matches: 13. The CDR3, as DNA: TGCGCCAGCAGCCTGACCACAGGGGTAGACAGTCAGTACTTC. Protein: CASSLTTGVDSQYF.

The chain has TRBV9 and TRBJ1-2; D gene ambiguous. Germline-derived CDR1 and CDR2 are SGDLS and YYNGEE. The CDR3 extends over 13 amino acids. Trimming left V 0 bases short and J 8 bases short, with 11 bases between. The CDR3 DNA sequence: TGTGCCAGCAGCGTAGAATCCGCCGGGGGCTACACCTTC. Translating it yields CASSVESAGGYTF.

A remark on this clone: One junction end does not reproduce the germline sequence, and a read error may be involved. The chain is built from TRBV15 and TRBJ1-6; no firm D call. This CDR3 region has 15 residues. The germline V gene encodes CDR1 LNHNV and CDR2 YYDKDF (reference sequence). The CDR3 spells CATTARDSYDSPLHF. The CDR3, as DNA: TGTGCCACCACCGCCCGCGACTCCTATGATTCACCCCTCCACTTT. Based on the CDR3 plus reference TRBV15 and TRBJ1-6, the full variable domain is DAMVIQNPRYQVTQFGKPVTLSCSQTLNHNVMYWYQQKSSQAPKLLFHYYDKDFNNEADTPDNFQSRRPNTSFCFLDIRSPGLGDTAMYLCATTARDSYDSPLHFGNGTRLTVT.

The V and J genes are TRBV5-1 and TRBJ1-2; D remains ambiguous. This CDR3 is 13 amino acids long. Germline V CDR1 and CDR2: SGHRS, YFSETQ. Trimming removed 0 bases from V and 4 bases from J, with 7 bases in between. DNA for the CDR3: TGCGCCAGCAGCTTGGCAGGCGTCTATGGCTACACCTTC. Translation: CASSLAGVYGYTF. Drawing the rest from reference TRBV5-1 and TRBJ1-2, the complete variable domain is KAGVTQTPRYLIKTRGQQVTLSCSPISGHRSVSWYQQTPGQGLQFLFEYFSETQRNKGNFPGRFSGRQFSNSRSEMNVSTLELGDSALYLCASSLAGVYGYTFGSGTRLTVV.

This clone was observed a handful of times. V gene TRBV19 combines with J gene TRBJ1-1; the D gene is possibly TRBD1 (5 bases). CDR1 is LNHDA and CDR2 is SQIVND in the germline V gene (reference sequence). With 5 bases removed from V and 3 bases from J, the gap between germline ends came to 16 bases. The CDR3 length is 15 residues. CDR3 sequence reads: CASSLSGAGHTEAFF. The CDR3 DNA is TGTGCCAGTAGTCTTAGCGGGGCAGGGCACACTGAAGCTTTCTTT.

This clone was counted between two and nine times. The V gene is TRBV27, the J gene TRBJ1-1; possibly TRBD1 for D (6 bases). The V gene's germline CDR1 is MNHEY and CDR2 SMNVEV (reference sequence). This CDR3 spans 14 amino acids. V lost 7 bases and J 1 base, leaving 13 bases between the germline ends. CDR3 in DNA: TGTGCCAGCACCCAAATGGGGGCGAACACTGAAGCTTTCTTT. It specifies CASTQMGANTEAFF.

This clone has just a few counts. The chain joins TRBV10-3 to TRBJ2-1; 9 bases fit TRBD1. The CDR3 is 15 residues long. V shed 3 bases, J shed 5 bases, and the junction held 5 bases outside the gene matches. Per germline, CDR1 ENHRY and CDR2 SYGVKD. CDR3 nucleotide sequence: TGTGCCATCAGTGACCGGGACAGGGCGAACAATGAGCAGTTCTTC. Translating it yields CAISDRDRANNEQFF.

The CDR3 DNA sequence: TGTGCCAGCAGTTTCACCCAGGGGTGGGAGCAGTACTTC. Protein: CASSFTQGWEQYF. The rearrangement joins TRBV27 to TRBJ2-5; weak D call: TRBD1 (6 bases). The V and J ends lost 3 bases and 11 bases respectively, with 16 bases between them. The CDR3 is made up of 13 amino acids. Germline V gene sequence: CDR1 MNHEY, CDR2 SMNVEV (reference sequence).

This clone is a singleton in its sample. The chain employs TRBV6-6 and TRBJ1-2; D possibly corresponds to TRBD1 (6 bases). Trimming removed 2 bases at V and 5 bases at J, with 9 bases between. CDR1 and CDR2 (germline): MNHNY, SVGAGI (reference sequence). The length of the CDR3 is 13 residues. CDR3 coding DNA: TGTGCCAGCAGTTACGCCGGGACATATGGCTACACCTTC. It translates to CASSYAGTYGYTF.

The CDR3 spells CASRPPVVGLRGANVLTF. The CDR3 nucleotides are TGTGCCAGTAGGCCCCCCGTGGTGGGACTTAGGGGGGCCAACGTCCTGACTTTC. This sequence joins TRBV19 and TRBJ2-6; D is possibly TRBD2 (6 bases). Between the trimmed V and J ends, which lost 6 bases and 4 bases, there was a span of 22 bases. Per germline, CDR1 LNHDA and CDR2 SQIVND (reference sequence). The CDR3 consists of 18 residues.

V gene TRBV9 combines with J gene TRBJ2-1; 10 nucleotides line up with TRBD2. V gave up 4 bases and J gave up 0 bases; unmatched junction bases: 13. CDR1 and CDR2 (germline): SGDLS, YYNGEE. There are 19 residues in the CDR3. The CDR3 DNA is TGTGCCAGCAGCCCCCGGACTAGCGGAATTGGGGGCTCCTACAATGAGCAGTTCTTC. This encodes CASSPRTSGIGGSYNEQFF.

The chain couples TRBV4-1 to TRBJ2-1; the match to TRBD2 covers 11 bases. The V and J ends lost 2 bases and 4 bases, in that order; junction bases with no gene match: 7. There are 17 residues in the CDR3. Germline V gives CDR1 MGHRA, CDR2 YSYEKL. The CDR3 here is CASSQQTTSGIYNEQFF. The CDR3 bases are TGCGCCAGCAGCCAACAGACGACTAGCGGGATTTACAATGAGCAGTTCTTC.

The rearrangement links TRBV28 to TRBJ2-7, with 10 bases that match TRBD2. Germline CDR1 and CDR2: MDHEN and SYDVKM. This CDR3 has 13 residues. V lost 7 bases and J lost 7; bases outside the gene matches: 7. CDR3 coding DNA: TGTGCCAGCATCCCCGGACTAGCGGAAGAGCAGTACTTC. Translation gives CASIPGLAEEQYF.

The chain combines TRBV30 with TRBJ1-4, with 8 bases aligning to TRBD1. The ends lost 5 bases at V and 4 bases at J; junction bases unmatched: 6. CDR1 and CDR2 from the germline V gene are GTSNPN and SVGIG (reference sequence). The CDR3 is made up of 14 amino acids. The CDR3 is CAWRDRSINEKLFF. The CDR3 bases are TGTGCCTGGCGGGACAGGTCGATTAATGAAAAACTGTTTTTT.

In the case of this clone: This CDR3 is also generated by other DNA sequences in the sample. V usage is TRBV19 and J usage is TRBJ2-3, with 10 bases fitting TRBD1. This CDR3 has 16 amino acids. V gave up 2 bases and J gave up 3 bases; unmatched junction bases: 5. CDR1 is LNHDA, CDR2 SQIVND, per germline (reference sequence). CDR3 coding DNA: TGTGCCAGTAGTATAAAGCGGACAGGGGGGACAGATACGCAGTATTTT. It specifies CASSIKRTGGTDTQYF.

The DNA of the CDR3 is TGTGCCAGCACCTCTTCGAGACAGGGGTATTCACCCCTCCACTTT. Its protein product is CASTSSRQGYSPLHF. V usage is TRBV27 and J usage is TRBJ1-6, with 8 bases matching TRBD1. The CDR3 runs 15 residues. V was clipped by 7 bases and J by 8 bases; unmatched bases: 10. CDR1 is MNHEY and CDR2 is SMNVEV in the germline V gene (reference sequence).

This clone was seen just once. V and J are TRBV5-6 and TRBJ2-7; D is ambiguous. The germline V gene has CDR1 SGHDT and CDR2 YYEEEE. Trimming took off 5 bases at V and 4 bases at J, with 7 bases between the two ends. CDR3 length equals 11 residues. The CDR3 loop reads CASSRLYEQYF. The CDR3 nucleotides are TGTGCCAGCAGTCGTCTTTACGAGCAGTACTTC.

J is TRBJ1-2 and V is TRBV28; perhaps TRBD1 as D (6 bases). This CDR3 comprises 15 residues. Germline CDR1 and CDR2: MDHEN and SYDVKM. V lost 6 bases and J 6 bases, leaving 20 bases between the germline ends. The CDR3 nucleotides are TGTGCCAGCAGACCGGCGGGGGGCGCTGGGAATGGCTACACCTTC. Translating gives CASRPAGGAGNGYTF.

This chain connects TRBV5-1 to TRBJ2-2; 9 bases line up with TRBD1. The CDR3 consists of 15 residues. Unmatched junction bases numbered 6, after V lost 3 bases and J lost 6 bases. In germline, CDR1 is SGHRS, CDR2 YFSETQ. CDR3 nucleotide sequence: TGCGCCAGCAGCTACCTCGGGACAGGGCCCGGGGAGCTGTTTTTT. Its translation is CASSYLGTGPGELFF.

The chain employs TRBV7-9 and TRBJ1-1; maybe TRBD1 (6 bases). The V end was cut by 10 bases, the J end by 1 base, with 13 bases between. Germline assignment: CDR1 SEHNR and CDR2 FQNEAQ (reference sequence). This CDR3 comprises 13 residues. The CDR3 loop is CATLGGRNTEAFF. DNA of the CDR3: TGTGCCACCTTGGGGGGGCGGAACACTGAAGCTTTCTTT.

The J gene is TRBJ2-1, the V gene TRBV5-1; the match to TRBD2 covers 14 bases. Losses at the gene ends were 4 bases for V and 3 bases for J; bases not matched to a gene: 6. The length of the CDR3 is 17 residues. The germline V gene has CDR1 SGHRS and CDR2 YFSETQ. The CDR3 here is CASSHGLAGGFYNEQFF. The CDR3 DNA follows: TGCGCCAGCAGCCATGGACTAGCGGGAGGTTTCTACAATGAGCAGTTCTTC.

The chain couples TRBV4-1 to TRBJ2-7, with 10 bases aligning to TRBD2. The CDR3 covers 13 residues. V gave up 4 bases and J gave up 3 bases; unmatched junction bases: 0. Per the germline V gene, CDR1 is MGHRA and CDR2 is YSYEKL. CDR3: CASSLAGGYEQYF. CDR3 nucleotides: TGCGCCAGCAGCCTAGCGGGAGGCTACGAGCAGTACTTC.

This clone was counted a few times. V and J are TRBV19 and TRBJ2-1; D not resolved. V lost 2 bases, J lost 5 bases, and 7 bases lay in between. CDR3 size: 13 residues. The V gene's germline CDR1 is LNHDA and CDR2 SQIVND (reference sequence). The CDR3 spells CASSINPNNEQFF. In DNA form, the CDR3 reads TGTGCCAGTAGTATAAACCCTAACAATGAGCAGTTCTTC.

V usage is TRBV30 and J usage is TRBJ1-3, with D possibly being TRBD1 (5 bases). CDR3 size: 14 residues. Germline CDR1 GTSNPN, CDR2 SVGIG (reference sequence). Trimming took off 3 bases at V and 1 base at J, with 10 bases between the two ends. The CDR3 region has the DNA TGTGCCTGGAGAGACAGATCTTCTGGAAACACCATATATTTT. This codes for CAWRDRSSGNTIYF.

The J gene is TRBJ1-6, the V gene TRBV28; 7 bases line up with TRBD1. The CDR3 loop spans 14 amino acids. From germline, CDR1 is MDHEN and CDR2 SYDVKM. Trimming at V came to 5 bases and at J to 7 bases, leaving 5 bases not matched to a gene. CDR3 nucleotide sequence: TGTGCCAGCAGTACGGGACAGATGAATTCACCCCTCCACTTT. Encoded protein: CASSTGQMNSPLHF.

The chain has TRBV28 and TRBJ1-2, with D hard to call. The germline V and J ends were trimmed by 5 bases and 7 bases, with 8 bases remaining between them. Germline CDR1 is MDHEN and CDR2 is SYDVKM. CDR3 length: 11 residues. In DNA, the CDR3 is TGTGCCAGCAGTCAGAATGGTGGCTACACCTTC. This sequence encodes CASSQNGGYTF.

The chain uses TRBV12-5 and TRBJ2-2; 15 bases match TRBD2. Germline V gene sequence: CDR1 LGHNT, CDR2 FRNRAP. Trimming took 6 bases from V and 4 from J; bases not matched to a gene: 6. The CDR3 is 17 amino acids. CDR3 sequence (DNA): TGTGCTAGTGGCCGGACTAGCGGGGGGGCGGGCACCGGGGAGCTGTTTTTT. This translates into CASGRTSGGAGTGELFF.

This rearrangement joins TRBV7-6 to TRBJ2-7; TRBD1 is a possible D gene (6 bases). Trimming left V 6 bases short and J 4 bases short, with 22 bases between. The length of the CDR3 is 16 residues. Germline CDR1 reads SGHVS; CDR2 reads FNYEAQ. DNA of the CDR3: TGTGCCAGCAGTAAAGGGGCAGGGGTTGTAATTTACGAGCAGTACTTC. This translates into CASSKGAGVVIYEQYF.

The rearrangement joins TRBV12-5 to TRBJ1-1; D ambiguous. Germline CDR1 is LGHNT and CDR2 is FRNRAP. V lost 7 bases and J lost 0, with 9 bases in between. The CDR3 is 13 amino acids. Here the CDR3 reads CASAGTMNTEAFF. The CDR3 nucleotides are TGTGCTAGTGCCGGAACTATGAACACTGAAGCTTTCTTT.